Listed here are 5 T cell receptor beta chains from one sample, sequenced in a study of T-cell memory formation after mild COVID-19. TCRdb itself ran the 5' RACE reads through MiXCR, one entry per CDR3 protein. The table records hundreds of thousands of distinct CDR3 sequences, around 20% of them present only once. Sequencing used PBMCs or a T cell subset sorted from them (not recorded which). These receptors were collected from an adult woman who had mild COVID-19 (a few samples of this study predate the infection). Cell type and time point are not known.

This chain joins TRBV6-5 and TRBJ2-7; D is possibly TRBD1 or TRBD2 (6 bases each). V lost 2 bases to trimming and J lost 3 bases, with 14 bases between them. Germline V gene lookup returns CDR1 MNHEY and CDR2 SVGAGI. The CDR3 runs 15 residues. The CDR3 protein is CASSYAEGGYYEQYF. In DNA form, the CDR3 reads TGTGCCAGCAGTTACGCGGAGGGGGGATACTACGAGCAGTACTTC.

This clonotype was counted between two and nine times. The chain uses TRBV29-1 and TRBJ2-7, with TRBD1 as a possible D gene (5 bases). The V gene's germline CDR1 is SQVTM and CDR2 ANQGSEA. The length of the CDR3 is 14 residues. V lost 5 bases and J lost 4, with 18 bases in between. CDR3: CSVSQGPGLYEQYF. CDR3 DNA: TGCAGCGTTTCCCAAGGGCCAGGGCTTTACGAGCAGTACTTC.

The chain combines TRBV12-3 or TRBV12-4 with TRBJ2-7; 11 bases align to TRBD2. V lost 5 bases and J lost 5; bases outside the gene matches: 5. This CDR3 is 14 amino acids long. The CDR3: CASSPSGRLNEQYF. In nucleotides, the CDR3 is TGTGCCAGCAGTCCTAGCGGGAGGCTCAACGAGCAGTACTTC.

In its sample, this clonotype was seen many times. This chain joins TRBV7-2 and TRBJ2-3; 11 bases match TRBD2. Germline V lookup: CDR1 SGHTA, CDR2 FQGNSA. CDR3 length: 16 amino acids. The V segment lost 4 bases and the J segment 2 bases; nucleotides outside the gene matches: 5. The CDR3 DNA reads TGTGCCAGCAGCTCGTTAGCGGGGGGGCTCACAGATACGCAGTATTTT. Translated: CASSSLAGGLTDTQYF.

CDR3 DNA sequence: TGCAGTGCTGACCCCAGGGCAGAGACCCAGTACTTC. Residues: CSADPRAETQYF. The chain is built from TRBV20-1 and TRBJ2-5; D may be TRBD1 (5 bases). This CDR3 is built from 12 residues. V gave up 5 bases and J gave up 4 bases, with 11 bases separating them. Germline-derived CDR1 and CDR2 are DFQATT and SNEGSKA (reference sequence).